This T cell receptor (beta chain) was sequenced in a study of graft-versus-host responses after intestinal transplantation. Study-wide results and limits: Levels of circulating GvH clones at their peak were associated with early post-transplant HvG declines.

This CDR3 is built from 15 residues. CDR1 and CDR2 from the germline V gene are MGHRA and YSYEKL. The ends lost 3 bases at V and 2 bases at J; junction bases unmatched: 3. Co-plated with approximately 200,000 CFSE-labeled responder cells were approximately 200,000 irradiated, violet-dye-labeled stimulator cells. Sequencing was performed with immunoSEQ multiplex PCR; in TCRdb, only in-frame clones are kept and a portion is missing. Among roughly 21,000 clones listed, approximately 40% were seen once. The receptor comes from a human patient who received an intestinal transplant. The chain uses TRBV4-1 and TRBJ2-1; TRBD1 aligns across 8 bases. This specimen was alloreactive CD8+ T cells from a mixed lymphocyte reaction culture, taken before intestinal transplant. This sample's subset: CFSE-low proliferating T cells sorted from roughly six-day pre-transplant mixed lymphocyte reaction (GvH or HvG direction). DNA for the CDR3: TGCGCCAGCAGCCACGGACAGGGACCCTACAATGAGCAGTTCTTC. This gives the protein CASSHGQGPYNEQFF.